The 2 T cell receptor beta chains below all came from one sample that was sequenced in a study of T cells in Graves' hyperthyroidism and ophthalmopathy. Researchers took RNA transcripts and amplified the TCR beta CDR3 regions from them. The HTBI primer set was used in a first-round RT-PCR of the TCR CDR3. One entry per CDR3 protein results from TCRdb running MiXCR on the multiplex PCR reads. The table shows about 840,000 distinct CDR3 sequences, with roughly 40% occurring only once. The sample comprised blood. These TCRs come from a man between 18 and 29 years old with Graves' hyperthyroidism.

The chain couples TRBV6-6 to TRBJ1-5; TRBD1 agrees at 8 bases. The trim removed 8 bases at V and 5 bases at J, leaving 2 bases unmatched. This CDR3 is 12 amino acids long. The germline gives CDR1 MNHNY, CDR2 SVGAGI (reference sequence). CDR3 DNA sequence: TGTGCCAGCGGGACAGGCCATCAGCCCCAGCATTTT. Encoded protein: CASGTGHQPQHF.

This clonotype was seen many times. This chain's CDR3 is CAISPQGHNSPLHF. The CDR3 region has the DNA TGTGCCATCAGCCCACAGGGGCATAATTCACCCCTCCACTTT. This chain uses TRBV10-3 with TRBJ1-6; 7 bases map to TRBD1. The V and J ends lost 6 bases and 5 bases, in that order; junction bases with no gene match: 4. Germline values: CDR1 ENHRY, CDR2 SYGVKD. The CDR3 runs 14 residues.